This T cell receptor (beta chain) was captured in a study of CD8 T cells in Susac syndrome. Germline loops: CDR1 MNHNS, CDR2 SASEGT. CDR3 size: 13 residues. Trimming cost V 3 bases and J 5 bases, with 7 bases left between them. With random hexamers, reverse transcription was performed on about 0.45 to 1 ug of RNA. TCRdb called the immunoSEQ multiplex PCR reads again in MiXCR, with one record for every CDR3 protein. The sample records about 440,000 distinct CDR3 sequences, 75% to 90% being singletons. Sequenced sample: CD8+ T cells from PBMCs. This TCR derives from a human donor with multiple sclerosis. The chain carries TRBV6-1 and TRBJ2-2, with unresolved D. CDR3 loop: CASSEGRTGELFF. Written as DNA, the CDR3 is TGTGCCAGCAGTGAGGGCCGGACCGGGGAGCTGTTTTTT.